The 7 T cell receptor beta chains presented below share a single source sample, sequenced in a study of T-cell reconstitution after alpha-beta-depleted transplantation in children. As it was prepared, the TCRbeta library received unique molecular identifiers. TCRdb re-called the PCR reads through MiXCR, storing one row per CDR3 protein. The data contain approximately 91,000 distinct CDR3 sequences, more than 7% of them seen just once; the ten biggest clones take up under 8%. The sample consisted of PBMCs from the stem cell graft donor, taken from the stem cell graft. The receptors originated from a human donor who donated a stem cell graft to a child with congenital amegakaryocytic thrombocytopenia.

This clonotype was detected many times. This chain connects TRBV9 to TRBJ2-3; D unclear. CDR3 length: 15 residues. The germline V gene encodes CDR1 SGDLS and CDR2 YYNGEE. V lost 0 bases and J 3 bases, leaving 11 bases between the germline ends. The CDR3 protein is CASSVAVGLTDTQYF. The CDR3 DNA reads TGTGCCAGCAGCGTAGCTGTAGGGTTGACAGATACGCAGTATTTT.

This clonotype was seen more than once but under ten times. This could be a read error, since a much larger clone is one nucleotide away. This chain joins TRBV20-1 and TRBJ1-1; 9 bases line up with TRBD1. The CDR3 loop spans 16 amino acids. CDR1 is DFQATT, CDR2 SNEGSKA, per germline (reference sequence). CDR3 in amino acids: CCASPTGGAFQTEAFF. The DNA for the CDR3 is TGCTGTGCTAGTCCTACAGGGGGCGCATTTCAAACTGAAGCTTTCTTT.

This clonotype was seen many times. The chain joins TRBV20-1 to TRBJ2-3; the D gene is possibly TRBD2 (5 bases). Trimming took off 5 bases at V and 2 bases at J, with 8 bases between the two ends. There are 12 residues in the CDR3. The V gene's germline CDR1 is DFQATT and CDR2 SNEGSKA (reference sequence). DNA for the CDR3: TGCAGTGCTGAGACTACCACAGATACGCAGTATTTT. Protein: CSAETTTDTQYF.

This clonotype was counted at least ten times. The chain has TRBV20-1 and TRBJ2-1; maybe TRBD2 (5 bases). V shed 6 bases and J shed 4 bases, with 13 bases lying between them. The length of the CDR3 is 13 residues. Germline lookup yields CDR1 DFQATT and CDR2 SNEGSKA (reference sequence). CDR3 DNA: TGCAGTGCCCCACCCGGGGTATACAATGAGCAGTTCTTC. Encoded protein: CSAPPGVYNEQFF.

This clonotype was seen many times. CDR3 protein: CSARDPASGNDYEQYF. The CDR3 DNA is TGCAGTGCTAGAGATCCGGCTAGCGGGAATGACTACGAGCAGTACTTC. This sequence joins TRBV20-1 and TRBJ2-7; TRBD2 aligns across 9 bases. Germline CDR1 and CDR2: DFQATT and SNEGSKA (reference sequence). V shed 0 bases, J shed 3 bases, and the junction held 9 bases outside the gene matches. There are 16 residues in the CDR3.

This clonotype was recorded at least ten times. The chain carries TRBV7-9 and TRBJ2-6; D not certain. V dropped 5 bases and J dropped 4 bases, with 9 bases sitting between them. CDR3 length: 14 amino acids. Looked up from germline, CDR1 is SEHNR and CDR2 is FQNEAQ (reference sequence). CDR3 sequence reads: CASSPVKGANVLTF. The CDR3 nucleotides are TGTGCCAGCAGCCCGGTTAAAGGGGCCAACGTCCTGACTTTC.

Many counts were recorded for this clonotype. J is TRBJ2-5 and V is TRBV5-4; TRBD2 matches at 10 bases. CDR3 length equals 16 residues. Unmatched junction bases numbered 11, after V lost 6 bases and J lost 3 bases. Looked up from germline, CDR1 is SGHNT and CDR2 is YYREEE (reference sequence). CDR3 residues: CASNTRLAGVEETQYF. The CDR3 nucleotides are TGTGCCAGCAACACGAGACTAGCGGGCGTGGAAGAGACCCAGTACTTC.